The rows below give T cell receptor beta chains drawn from one sample of a study of shared clonotypes between healthy human individuals. Sequencing was performed with immunoSEQ multiplex PCR; in TCRdb, only in-frame clones are kept and a portion is missing. The data hold around 2.3 million clones, with around 95% observed a single time. Sequenced material: naive CD4+ T cells sorted from blood. The receptors come from a man younger than 35 in good health. CDR3s include the opening cysteine and the closing phenylalanine or tryptophan. A D gene is named only where the DNA matches it firmly. Not all rows give a size; the values are once, few, many and, for expanded clones, a class.

size: .; V: TRBV28; length: 14; J: TRBJ1-1; D: .; CDR3: CASSLEGWSTEAFF; DNA: TGTGCCAGCAGTTTAGAGGGATGGAGCACTGAAGCTTTCTTT
size: .; V: TRBV19; length: 17; J: TRBJ2-3; D: TRBD2; CDR3: CASSIDLAGGPSDTQYF; DNA: TGTGCCAGTAGTATAGACTTAGCGGGAGGGCCTTCAGATACGCAGTATTTT
size: .; V: TRBV9; length: 15; J: TRBJ2-7; D: .; CDR3: CASSVGDPGPWEQYF; DNA: TGTGCCAGCAGCGTCGGCGACCCCGGACCCTGGGAGCAGTACTTC
size: .; V: TRBV9; length: 17; J: TRBJ1-6; D: .; CDR3: CASSGGGSGQINSPLHF; DNA: TGTGCCAGCAGCGGCGGGGGGAGCGGACAGATTAATTCACCCCTCCACTTT
size: .; V: TRBV18; length: 14; J: TRBJ1-1; D: .; CDR3: CASSAGQTNTEAFF; DNA: TGTGCCAGCTCCGCGGGACAAACGAACACTGAAGCTTTCTTT
size: .; V: TRBV5-1; length: 16; J: TRBJ1-3; D: .; CDR3: CASSLDPRGSGNTIYF; DNA: TGCGCCAGCAGCTTGGATCCCCGGGGTTCTGGAAACACCATATATTTT
size: .; V: TRBV10-1; length: 16; J: TRBJ2-1; D: TRBD2; CDR3: CASSEELAGGLDEQFF; DNA: TGCGCCAGCAGTGAAGAACTAGCGGGAGGTCTGGATGAGCAGTTCTTC
size: .; V: TRBV30; length: 15; J: TRBJ2-5; D: TRBD2; CDR3: CAWLLVTSVQETQYF; DNA: TGTGCCTGGCTCCTAGTAACTAGCGTTCAAGAGACCCAGTACTTC
size: once; V: TRBV5-1; length: 15; J: TRBJ1-5; D: .; CDR3: CASSLPRGSMQPQHF; DNA: TGCGCCAGCAGCTTGCCCCGAGGCTCGATGCAGCCCCAGCATTTT
size: .; V: TRBV30; length: 12; J: TRBJ2-7; D: .; CDR3: CAYSGGEYEQYF; DNA: TGTGCCTACTCTGGCGGGGAGTACGAGCAGTACTTC
size: .; V: TRBV19; length: 15; J: TRBJ2-2; D: TRBD1; CDR3: CASTPRDRAIGELFF; DNA: TGTGCCAGCACCCCCCGGGACAGGGCAATAGGGGAGCTGTTTTTT
size: .; V: TRBV27; length: 15; J: TRBJ1-6; D: .; CDR3: CASSLWQINNSPLHF; DNA: TGTGCCAGCAGTTTGTGGCAGATAAATAATTCACCCCTCCACTTT
size: .; V: TRBV9; length: 14; J: TRBJ2-7; D: .; CDR3: CASSPAQWVGEQYF; DNA: TGTGCCAGCAGCCCAGCCCAATGGGTGGGCGAGCAGTACTTC
size: .; V: TRBV4-1; length: 15; J: TRBJ1-4; D: TRBD1; CDR3: CASSQDRDRGRKLFF; DNA: TGCGCCAGCAGCCAAGATCGGGACAGGGGCAGAAAACTGTTTTTT
size: once; V: TRBV7-2; length: 16; J: TRBJ2-1; D: TRBD2; CDR3: CASRTTRTSGSHEQFF; DNA: TGTGCCAGCAGGACCACGAGGACTAGCGGGAGCCATGAGCAGTTCTTC
size: .; V: TRBV19; length: 16; J: TRBJ2-2; D: TRBD1; CDR3: CASSIWRTGGTGELFF; DNA: TGTGCCAGTAGTATTTGGAGAACAGGGGGTACCGGGGAGCTGTTTTTT
size: .; V: TRBV10-2; length: 17; J: TRBJ2-2; D: TRBD2; CDR3: CASSELSGLANTGELFF; DNA: TGCGCCAGCAGTGAGCTTTCGGGACTAGCTAACACCGGGGAGCTGTTTTTT
size: .; V: TRBV11-3; length: 15; J: TRBJ1-6; D: .; CDR3: CASSSDGTRGSPLHF; DNA: TGTGCCAGCAGCTCGGACGGGACTAGGGGTTCACCCCTCCACTTT
size: .; V: TRBV10-3; length: 15; J: TRBJ2-3; D: TRBD2; CDR3: CAISSGSGSTDTQYF; DNA: TGTGCCATCAGCAGCGGGAGCGGGAGCACAGATACGCAGTATTTT
size: .; V: TRBV6-6; length: 12; J: TRBJ1-3; D: .; CDR3: CASSQGGNTIYF; DNA: TGTGCCAGCAGCCAAGGTGGAAACACCATATATTTT
size: .; V: TRBV5-1; length: 13; J: TRBJ2-5; D: TRBD2; CDR3: CASSLGLAETQYF; DNA: TGCGCCAGCAGCCTCGGACTAGCGGAGACCCAGTACTTC
size: .; V: TRBV5-6; length: 16; J: TRBJ2-7; D: TRBD1; CDR3: CASSLYSRDRGDEQYF; DNA: TGTGCCAGCAGCTTGTACTCTAGGGACAGGGGAGACGAGCAGTACTTC
size: .; V: TRBV7-3; length: 17; J: TRBJ1-2; D: .; CDR3: CASSLKGQNTELDGYTF; DNA: TGTGCCAGCAGCTTAAAGGGACAAAATACGGAACTAGATGGCTACACCTTC
size: .; V: TRBV5-1; length: 13; J: TRBJ1-1; D: .; CDR3: CASSLSAGTEAFF; DNA: TGCGCCAGCAGCTTGTCTGCGGGTACTGAAGCTTTCTTT
size: .; V: TRBV5-1; length: 17; J: TRBJ2-5; D: .; CDR3: CASSLASKTGGVETQYF; DNA: TGCGCCAGCAGCTTGGCCTCTAAAACAGGGGGGGTAGAGACCCAGTACTTC
size: .; V: TRBV4-1; length: 16; J: TRBJ2-3; D: TRBD2; CDR3: CASSQGGTSGSYTQYF; DNA: TGCGCCAGCAGCCAAGGGGGGACTAGCGGGAGTTATACGCAGTATTTT
size: .; V: TRBV30; length: 15; J: TRBJ2-2; D: TRBD1; CDR3: CAWGYRGWSTGELFF; DNA: TGTGCCTGGGGATACAGGGGGTGGTCCACCGGGGAGCTGTTTTTT
size: .; V: TRBV7-2; length: 16; J: TRBJ2-3; D: TRBD1; CDR3: CASSSGTGVITDTQYF; DNA: TGTGCCAGCAGCTCCGGGACAGGGGTCATCACGGATACGCAGTATTTT
size: .; V: TRBV5-1; length: 17; J: TRBJ1-2; D: .; CDR3: CASSLRAGYLNNYGYTF; DNA: TGCGCCAGCAGCTTGAGGGCAGGCTACTTGAATAACTATGGCTACACCTTC
size: .; V: TRBV4-2; length: 16; J: TRBJ2-5; D: TRBD2; CDR3: CASSQAGTSGQETQYF; DNA: TGTGCCAGCAGCCAAGCCGGGACTAGCGGCCAAGAGACCCAGTACTTC
size: .; V: TRBV11-2; length: 15; J: TRBJ2-3; D: .; CDR3: CASSSLGGPTDTQYF; DNA: TGTGCCAGCAGCTCCTTGGGAGGCCCCACAGATACGCAGTATTTT
size: .; V: TRBV7-2; length: 18; J: TRBJ2-1; D: TRBD1; CDR3: CASSLHRPGTGVGNEQFF; DNA: TGTGCCAGCAGCTTACATAGGCCCGGGACAGGGGTTGGGAATGAGCAGTTCTTC
size: .; V: TRBV4-1; length: 19; J: TRBJ1-1; D: TRBD1; CDR3: CASSQDWITGGLMNTEAFF; DNA: TGCGCCAGCAGCCAAGATTGGATCACAGGGGGGCTCATGAACACTGAAGCTTTCTTT
size: .; V: TRBV19; length: 15; J: TRBJ2-3; D: .; CDR3: CASKLTVWRTDTQYF; DNA: TGTGCCAGTAAATTAACCGTGTGGAGAACAGATACGCAGTATTTT
size: .; V: TRBV5-1; length: 15; J: TRBJ1-1; D: TRBD1; CDR3: CASSSGGHANTEAFF; DNA: TGCGCCAGCAGCTCAGGGGGACACGCAAACACTGAAGCTTTCTTT
size: .; V: TRBV9; length: 13; J: TRBJ2-2; D: .; CDR3: CASSVGPTGELFF; DNA: TGTGCCAGCAGCGTAGGACCCACCGGGGAGCTGTTTTTT
size: .; V: TRBV2; length: 12; J: TRBJ2-7; D: .; CDR3: CASSNRAPEQYF; DNA: TGTGCCAGCAGCAACAGGGCCCCCGAGCAGTACTTC
size: .; V: TRBV10-3; length: 14; J: TRBJ1-4; D: .; CDR3: CAISEGGPSEKLFF; DNA: TGTGCCATCAGTGAGGGGGGCCCCTCTGAAAAACTGTTTTTT
size: .; V: TRBV10-3; length: 15; J: TRBJ2-7; D: TRBD1; CDR3: CAIRPQAGTVHEQYF; DNA: TGTGCCATCAGACCTCAAGCCGGGACAGTCCACGAGCAGTACTTC
size: .; V: TRBV30; length: 13; J: TRBJ2-5; D: .; CDR3: CAWSIEGGETQYF; DNA: TGTGCCTGGAGTATAGAGGGGGGCGAGACCCAGTACTTC
size: .; V: TRBV7-9; length: 16; J: TRBJ1-6; D: .; CDR3: CASSPPGNSYNSPLHF; DNA: TGTGCCAGCAGCCCCCCAGGGAACTCCTATAATTCACCCCTCCACTTT
size: .; V: TRBV5-1; length: 15; J: TRBJ1-5; D: TRBD1; CDR3: CASSISTGGNQPQHF; DNA: TGCGCCAGCAGCATCTCGACAGGGGGCAATCAGCCCCAGCATTTT
size: .; V: TRBV5-1; length: 15; J: TRBJ2-7; D: .; CDR3: CASSFSSTANYEQYF; DNA: TGCGCCAGCAGCTTCTCCTCCACAGCAAACTACGAGCAGTACTTC
size: .; V: TRBV2; length: 19; J: TRBJ2-1; D: TRBD2; CDR3: CASSGRTSGGLPSYNEQFF; DNA: TGTGCCAGCAGTGGTCGGACTAGCGGGGGCCTGCCTTCCTACAATGAGCAGTTCTTC
size: .; V: TRBV10-3; length: 14; J: TRBJ1-1; D: .; CDR3: CAISEKQAITEAFF; DNA: TGTGCCATCAGTGAGAAACAGGCCATCACTGAAGCTTTCTTT
size: .; V: TRBV5-6; length: 13; J: TRBJ2-3; D: .; CDR3: CASSQEVADTQYF; DNA: TGTGCCAGCAGCCAGGAAGTGGCAGATACGCAGTATTTT
size: .; V: TRBV6-1; length: 16; J: TRBJ2-7; D: TRBD2; CDR3: CASSGYSRGRGAEQYF; DNA: TGTGCCAGCAGTGGTTACTCTAGAGGGCGGGGGGCCGAGCAGTACTTC
size: .; V: TRBV6-6; length: 14; J: TRBJ2-7; D: TRBD2; CDR3: CASSPGLAGGRPYF; DNA: TGTGCCAGCAGCCCGGGACTAGCGGGAGGTCGGCCGTACTTC
size: .; V: TRBV4-1; length: 15; J: TRBJ1-3; D: .; CDR3: CASSQVGVLGNTIYF; DNA: TGCGCCAGCAGCCAAGTAGGGGTACTCGGAAACACCATATATTTT
size: .; V: TRBV19; length: 14; J: TRBJ1-1; D: TRBD1; CDR3: CASTDWTGGTEAFF; DNA: TGTGCCAGTACCGATTGGACAGGTGGGACTGAAGCTTTCTTT
size: .; V: TRBV5-1; length: 13; J: TRBJ2-3; D: .; CDR3: CASSLGLTDTQYF; DNA: TGCGCCAGCAGCTTGGGACTCACAGATACGCAGTATTTT